This T cell receptor (beta chain) was recorded in a study of blood T cell repertoires in COVID-19. The CDR3 contains 12 residues. The V gene's germline CDR1 is SNHLY and CDR2 FYNNEI. V lost 5 bases to trimming and J lost 4 bases, with 9 bases between them. Authors' analysis steps: Scientists estimated how many nucleated cells there were by amplifying reference gene primers. Here immunoSEQ multiplex PCR was the method, and the copy in TCRdb shows in-frame clones only, minus some. V and J calls plus clone size are reproduced from that table; the DNA served to infer D and trimming. The sample consists of around 450,000 clones, 70% to 90% of them appearing once.

Sequencing was done on a sample of PBMCs or T cells enriched from blood (not recorded which). The V call is TRBV2, the J call TRBJ2-7; D remains ambiguous. This TCR was recovered from a woman younger than 35 with acute COVID-19. CDR3: CASSPSGYEQYF. For the CDR3, the DNA is TGTGCCAGCAGTCCGTCGGGTTACGAGCAGTACTTC.